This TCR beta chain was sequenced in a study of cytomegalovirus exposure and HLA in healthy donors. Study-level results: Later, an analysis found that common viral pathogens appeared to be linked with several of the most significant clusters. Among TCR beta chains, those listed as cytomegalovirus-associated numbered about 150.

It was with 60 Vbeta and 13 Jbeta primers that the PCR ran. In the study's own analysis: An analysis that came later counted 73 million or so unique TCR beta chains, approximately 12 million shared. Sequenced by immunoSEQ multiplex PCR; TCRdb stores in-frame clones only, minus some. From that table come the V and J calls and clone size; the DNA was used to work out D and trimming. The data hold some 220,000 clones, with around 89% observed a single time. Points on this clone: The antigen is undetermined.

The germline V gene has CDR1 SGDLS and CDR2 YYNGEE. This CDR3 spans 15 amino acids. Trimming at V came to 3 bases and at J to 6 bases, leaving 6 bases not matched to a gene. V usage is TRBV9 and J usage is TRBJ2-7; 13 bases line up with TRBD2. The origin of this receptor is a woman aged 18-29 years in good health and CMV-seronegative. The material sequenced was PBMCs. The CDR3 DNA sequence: TGTGCCAGCAGCGCAACTAGCGGGAGGGCCTCCGAGCAGTACTTC. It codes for CASSATSGRASEQYF.